Presented here are 14 T cell receptor beta chains from one specimen sequenced in a study of TIL therapy for anti-PD-1-resistant metastatic lung cancer (dated by TCRdb to the early 2020s). The sample's time point label, decoded: pre-treatment sample, taken before nivolumab and TIL therapy. The immunoSEQ v3 hsTCRB kit was used to amplify TCR beta CDR3 regions from genomic DNA through bias-controlled multiplex PCR. Entries here come from immuneACCESS through TCRdb and include only in-frame sequences with V and J called. Some clones fail to appear in such tables; in the studies checked, an unresolved V gene covers under half of the shortfall, and the cause of the remainder is unknown. This sample is represented by tens of thousands of clones; less than 85% of them were singletons. 1.5% to 2% of the sample is held by the ten biggest clonotypes. This specimen consisted of blood, obtained at baseline. These receptors originate from a person between 30 and 80 years old with non-small cell lung cancer.

This chain connects TRBV4-2 to TRBJ2-5, with D maybe TRBD2 (5 bases). CDR1 is LGHNA, CDR2 YNFKEQ, per germline. V lost 4 bases and J 0 bases, leaving 15 bases between the germline ends. The CDR3 is made up of 16 amino acids. The CDR3 is CASSLSLSEYQETQYF. DNA of the CDR3: TGTGCCAGCAGCCTCTCCCTTAGCGAGTACCAAGAGACCCAGTACTTC.

This clone was found a few times. The genes are TRBV28 and TRBJ2-7, with 9 bases aligning to TRBD2. Germline loops: CDR1 MDHEN, CDR2 SYDVKM. The CDR3 sequence is 16 residues long. Trimming at V came to 6 bases and at J to 6 bases, leaving 15 bases not matched to a gene. CDR3 nucleotide sequence: TGTGCCAGCAGCCCAGCTGGATTAGCGGGAGATATCGAGCAGTACTTC. Encoded protein: CASSPAGLAGDIEQYF.

The chain couples TRBV5-4 to TRBJ1-6; D is unresolved. The CDR3 spans 12 residues. Trimming pared 4 bases from V and 8 bases from J, leaving 7 bases between. Germline loops: CDR1 SGHNT, CDR2 YYREEE (reference sequence). The CDR3 loop reads CASSTSDSPLHF. DNA for the CDR3: TGTGCCAGCAGCACCTCAGATTCACCCCTCCACTTT.

As DNA, the CDR3 is TGCGCCAGCAGCTTGCAGGGGGCGCGGGAGTACACCTTC. It translates to CASSLQGAREYTF. The rearrangement links TRBV5-1 to TRBJ1-2; 8 positions agree with TRBD1. Germline CDR1 is SGHRS and CDR2 is YFSETQ. V was pared by 1 base and J by 11 bases, with 7 bases of the junction left unmatched. The CDR3 sequence is 13 residues long. The full variable domain, completed using reference TRBV5-1 and TRBJ1-2, is KAGVTQTPRYLIKTRGQQVTLSCSPISGHRSVSWYQQTPGQGLQFLFEYFSETQRNKGNFPGRFSGRQFSNSRSEMNVSTLELGDSALYLCASSLQGAREYTFGSGTRLTVV.

Only a few counts were recorded for this clone. The V gene is TRBV5-1, the J gene TRBJ2-2, with D perhaps TRBD1 (5 bases). The V end lost 4 bases, the J end lost 1 base, and 8 bases lay between the germline ends. CDR1 and CDR2 from the germline V gene are SGHRS and YFSETQ. This CDR3 region has 14 residues. In DNA, the CDR3 is TGCGCCAGCAGCCTGACAGTGAACACCGGGGAGCTGTTTTTT. As protein: CASSLTVNTGELFF.

This clone was seen a single time. The gene calls are TRBV7-9 and TRBJ1-1; 7 bases line up with TRBD1. V lost 8 bases and J lost 1; bases outside the gene matches: 10. Germline V CDR1 and CDR2: SEHNR, FQNEAQ (reference sequence). The CDR3 has 15 residues. CDR3 coding DNA: TGTGCCAGCCTCCCGGGACAGAGAGAGAACACTGAAGCTTTCTTT. Amino acids: CASLPGQRENTEAFF.

This rearrangement joins TRBV30 to TRBJ2-7, with TRBD2 matching over 7 bases. Trimming cost V 0 bases and J 5 bases; bases outside gene matches: 4. The germline gives CDR1 GTSNPN, CDR2 SVGIG (reference sequence). The CDR3 has 13 residues. The CDR3 DNA reads as TGTGCCTGGAGTGTGGCGGGAGTTGACGAGCAGTACTTC. Translated: CAWSVAGVDEQYF.

This rearrangement joins TRBV28 to TRBJ2-1; tentatively, D is TRBD2 (6 bases). The CDR3 covers 14 residues. The germline V gene has CDR1 MDHEN and CDR2 SYDVKM. V lost 6 bases, J lost 7 bases, and 16 bases lay in between. Written as DNA, the CDR3 is TGTGCCAGCAGGATCAGCCTGGGGGGAAATGAGCAGTTCTTC. Amino acid sequence: CASRISLGGNEQFF.

This chain uses TRBV6-1 with TRBJ2-2; 7 bases match TRBD1. This CDR3 spans 14 amino acids. CDR1 is MNHNS and CDR2 is SASEGT in the germline V gene. Trimming at V came to 5 bases and at J to 5 bases, leaving 5 bases not matched to a gene. In DNA, the CDR3 is TGTGCCAGCAGTAGACAGGGCAGGACCGGGGAGCTGTTTTTT. Translated: CASSRQGRTGELFF.

This clone was observed a handful of times. This chain links TRBV12-5 with TRBJ2-6; no clear D gene. Germline V lookup: CDR1 LGHNT, CDR2 FRNRAP. This CDR3 comprises 21 residues. V lost 2 bases to trimming and J lost 1 base, with 24 bases between them. CDR3 sequence (DNA): TGTGCTAGTGGTTTGCTCGGCCGTACCCCCACTCTTCTTTCTGGGGCCAACGTCCTGACTTTC. It translates to CASGLLGRTPTLLSGANVLTF.

The J gene is TRBJ1-2, the V gene TRBV10-3; tentatively, D is TRBD1 (5 bases). This CDR3 spans 12 amino acids. Trimming pared 6 bases from V and 12 bases from J, leaving 17 bases between. Germline V lookup: CDR1 ENHRY, CDR2 SYGVKD. CDR3 loop: CAIRADGAADTF. In DNA form, the CDR3 reads TGTGCCATCAGAGCGGACGGGGCGGCCGACACCTTC.

V is TRBV4-1 and J is TRBJ2-7, with 10 bases identical to TRBD1. CDR3 length equals 15 residues. The J segment lost 2 bases and the V segment lost 2 bases, leaving 3 bases of the junction unmatched. Per the germline V gene, CDR1 is MGHRA and CDR2 is YSYEKL. As DNA, the CDR3 is TGCGCCAGCAGCCAATCCGGGACAGGGGCCTACGAGCAGTACTTC. Its protein is CASSQSGTGAYEQYF.

This sequence joins TRBV28 and TRBJ1-6; no reliable D call. Germline CDR1 and CDR2: MDHEN and SYDVKM. Trimming took off 4 bases at V and 7 bases at J, with 5 bases between the two ends. This CDR3 is 12 amino acids long. Here the CDR3 reads CASSSLNSPLHF. CDR3 DNA sequence: TGTGCCAGCAGTTCCCTCAATTCACCCCTCCACTTT.

In this sample, this clone turned up a few times. This chain uses TRBV28 with TRBJ1-5; a weak D match, TRBD1 (6 bases). The CDR3 covers 15 residues. Between the trimmed V and J ends, which lost 4 bases and 3 bases, there was a span of 13 bases. Germline V lookup: CDR1 MDHEN, CDR2 SYDVKM. The CDR3 spells CASSSKQGINQPQHF. CDR3 DNA: TGTGCCAGCAGTTCCAAGCAGGGGATCAATCAGCCCCAGCATTTT.